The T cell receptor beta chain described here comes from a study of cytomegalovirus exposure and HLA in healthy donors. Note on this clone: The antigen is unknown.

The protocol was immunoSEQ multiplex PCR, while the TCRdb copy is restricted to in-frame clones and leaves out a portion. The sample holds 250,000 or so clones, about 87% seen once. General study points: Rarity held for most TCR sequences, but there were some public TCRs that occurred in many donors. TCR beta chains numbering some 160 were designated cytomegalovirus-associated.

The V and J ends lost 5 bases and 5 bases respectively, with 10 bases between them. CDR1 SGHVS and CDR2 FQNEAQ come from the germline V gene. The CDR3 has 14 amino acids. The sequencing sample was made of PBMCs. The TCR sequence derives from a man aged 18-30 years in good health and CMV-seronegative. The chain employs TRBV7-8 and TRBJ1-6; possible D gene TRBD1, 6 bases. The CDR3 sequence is CASSPDRNNSPLHF. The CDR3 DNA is TGTGCCAGCAGCCCAGACAGGAATAATTCACCCCTCCACTTT.